The T cell receptor beta chain described here comes from a study of blood T cell repertoires in COVID-19 (dated by TCRdb to the early 2020s). General notes on the study: The collaborator samples originated in the United States, Italy and Spain and spanned the acute and convalescent phases of COVID-19. The prospective study material was composed of cDNA or gDNA derived from T cells, B-cell-depleted T cells, or PBMCs. Subjects who had been exposed to COVID-19, were actively infected with it, or had recovered from it provided the deeply sampled blood TCRbeta repertoires that made up the dataset. The repertoires were released in a freely available public database intended as a resource for research on the immune response to SARS-CoV-2. The samples were drawn from the first 160 participants of the ongoing ImmuneRACE study and from 950 to 1,500 subjects provided by 6 global collaborators. The sample metadata nearly always contained a de-identified subject ID, COVID-19 status, age in years and sex. Where available, HLA class I and class II types were obtained from metadata supplied by the sample provider rather than from assay-based typing. Study-level results and caveats: The quantity of clinical and demographic metadata differed by source and by participant and was supplied without curation.

Collaborating institutions collected whole blood in K2EDTA tubes following their own protocols. For TCRbeta analysis, collaborators shipped samples in one of three forms: frozen whole blood, isolated PBMCs, or DNA extracted from either of those sample types. A remark on this clone: What this receptor recognizes is not known. Per-nucleotide qualities are absent, and no much larger clonotype sits a single base away.

The immunoSEQ Assay, a bias-controlled multiplex PCR, was used to amplify TCRbeta CDR3 regions from genomic DNA. The original methods were these. The number of nucleated cells in each sample was estimated by amplification of reference gene primers within the assay. To quantify the absolute abundance of each unique TCRbeta CDR3 rearrangement, sequence reads were collapsed and filtered. Productive Simpson clonality was computed per sample as the square root of Simpson's diversity index over productive rearrangements. Imported from immuneACCESS, the table was reduced by TCRdb to in-frame sequences with V and J called. These copies leave out some clones; in studies compared against another copy, an unresolved V gene accounts for under half, and the cause of the remainder is not known. V, J and clone size reflect that table, while D and trimming were determined from the DNA. The sample includes under 90,000 clones, with about 88% observed a single time. The ten largest clones capture around 2.8% of the sample.

The CDR3 measures 13 amino acids from cysteine to phenylalanine. Kept here is only the CDR3 DNA, which spans 39 bases and is read in frame from base 1. V and J are trimmed by 8 bases and 4 bases, and the gene matches miss 6 bases of the junction. According to the germline V gene, CDR1 reads MNHEY and CDR2 reads SVGAGI. The TCR originated in a man in his 70s with active or convalescent COVID-19. The sequenced sample consisted of peripheral blood. The chain joins TRBV6-5 to TRBJ2-7, with 9 bases in between that match TRBD2. The CDR3 loop reads CASCLAGTYEQYF. The nucleotide sequence reads TGTGCCAGCTGTCTAGCGGGAACGTACGAGCAGTACTTC.